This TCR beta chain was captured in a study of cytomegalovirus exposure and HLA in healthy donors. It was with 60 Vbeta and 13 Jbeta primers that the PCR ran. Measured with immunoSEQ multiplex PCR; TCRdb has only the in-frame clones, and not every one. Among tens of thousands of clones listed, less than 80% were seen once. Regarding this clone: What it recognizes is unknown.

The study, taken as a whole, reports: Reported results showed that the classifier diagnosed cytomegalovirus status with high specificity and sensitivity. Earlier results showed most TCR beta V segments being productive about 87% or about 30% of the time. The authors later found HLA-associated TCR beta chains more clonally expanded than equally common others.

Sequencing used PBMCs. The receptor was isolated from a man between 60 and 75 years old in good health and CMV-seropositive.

CDR3 sequence (DNA): TGTGCCAGCAGTTACTCCAGCGGCTACAATGAGCAGTTCTTC. It specifies CASSYSSGYNEQFF. This chain joins TRBV6-5 and TRBJ2-1; maybe TRBD2 (5 bases). This CDR3 contains 14 residues. V was pared by 0 bases and J by 3 bases, with 6 bases between. Germline values: CDR1 MNHEY, CDR2 SVGAGI.